The 23 T cell receptor beta chains below come from one sample, sequenced in a study of shared clonotypes between healthy human individuals. Clones were sequenced by immunoSEQ multiplex PCR, and TCRdb holds only the in-frame ones, with some missing. The sample lists approximately 1,500,000 clones, 95% to 99% occurring once. Sequenced: naive CD4+ T cells sorted from blood. Subset described: CD45RA+ positively selected. The source is a man aged 25 to 40 in good health.

This chain joins TRBV7-9 and TRBJ2-2; D unresolved. Germline V gene lookup returns CDR1 SEHNR and CDR2 FQNEAQ (reference sequence). V gave up 2 bases and J gave up 6 bases, with 10 bases separating them. The CDR3 has 14 residues. Here the CDR3 reads CASSLRSGPGELFF. The CDR3 DNA follows: TGTGCCAGCAGCTTAAGGAGTGGTCCCGGGGAGCTGTTTTTT.

Points on this clone: The germline gene is not matched at one end of the junction; a read error may be the cause. The chain links TRBV28 to TRBJ2-7, with D unresolved. CDR1 MDHEN and CDR2 SYDVKM come from the germline V gene. CDR3 length: 15 amino acids. CDR3 sequence: CASSRIRGGSFEQYF. CDR3 in DNA: TGTGCCAGCAGTCGTATCAGAGGTGGTTCCTTCGAGCAGTACTTC.

CDR3 in DNA: TGTGCCAGTAGTATAACTAGCGGGGGATACTACGAGCAGTACTTC. Its protein product is CASSITSGGYYEQYF. The chain recombines TRBV19 with TRBJ2-7, with 11 bases fitting TRBD2. The CDR3 is 15 residues long. V was pared by 2 bases and J by 3 bases, with 3 bases of the junction left unmatched. Germline lookup yields CDR1 LNHDA and CDR2 SQIVND (reference sequence).

The chain links TRBV30 to TRBJ2-5; D perhaps matches TRBD1 (5 bases). The V gene's germline CDR1 is GTSNPN and CDR2 SVGIG (reference sequence). V was cut by 0 bases and J by 3 bases, with 14 bases left in between. The CDR3 is 15 amino acids. CDR3 DNA: TGTGCCTGGAGTGTAGGTGGCAGGGTAGAAGAGACCCAGTACTTC. Protein sequence: CAWSVGGRVEETQYF.

The chain joins TRBV5-4 to TRBJ1-1; TRBD1 aligns across 10 bases. Germline values: CDR1 SGHNT, CDR2 YYREEE (reference sequence). The CDR3 extends over 15 amino acids. Trimming took 4 bases from V and 1 from J; bases not matched to a gene: 4. The CDR3 sequence: CASSVDRGRNTEAFF. CDR3 nucleotide sequence: TGTGCCAGCAGCGTAGACAGGGGGCGGAACACTGAAGCTTTCTTT.

This clone has a single count. This chain connects TRBV9 to TRBJ2-1; 9 bases match TRBD2. The CDR3 has 16 amino acids. Germline CDR1 SGDLS, CDR2 YYNGEE. The junction had 8 bases not matched to a gene; V was cut back by 0 bases and J by 7 bases. CDR3 loop: CASSVVPSGNQNEQFF. The CDR3 DNA reads as TGTGCCAGCAGCGTAGTCCCTAGCGGGAACCAAAATGAGCAGTTCTTC.

The V and J genes are TRBV28 and TRBJ2-3; a possible D gene is TRBD1 (6 bases). The CDR3 sequence is 15 residues long. V was shortened by 7 bases and J by 4 bases, with 18 bases between the two germline ends. Germline V gene lookup returns CDR1 MDHEN and CDR2 SYDVKM. CDR3 protein: CASTGQSRDADTQYF. DNA of the CDR3: TGTGCCAGCACTGGACAGTCGAGGGACGCAGATACGCAGTATTTT. Variable domain in full (rest from reference TRBV28 and TRBJ2-3): DVKVTQSSRYLVKRTGEKVFLECVQDMDHENMFWYRQDPGLGLRLIYFSYDVKMKEKGDIPEGYSVSREKKERFSLILESASTNQTSMYLCASTGQSRDADTQYFGPGTRLTVL.

The J gene is TRBJ1-3, the V gene TRBV7-6; the D gene is possibly TRBD1 (6 bases). V lost 5 bases to trimming and J lost 0 bases, with 17 bases between them. Looked up from germline, CDR1 is SGHVS and CDR2 is FNYEAQ. CDR3 size: 17 residues. This CDR3 reads CASSPTKGGDSGNTIYF. The CDR3 bases are TGTGCCAGCAGCCCCACAAAAGGGGGAGACTCTGGAAACACCATATATTTT.

This chain connects TRBV18 to TRBJ2-7; 9 nucleotides match TRBD1. The CDR3 is made up of 18 amino acids. CDR1 is KGHSH, CDR2 LQKENI, per germline. V lost 3 bases and J lost 4; bases outside the gene matches: 16. Here the CDR3 DNA reads TGTGCCAGCTCACCCTACCCCACTTCCGGGACAGGGAAATACGAGCAGTACTTC. It is translated as CASSPYPTSGTGKYEQYF.

As concerns this clone: Mismatch with germline at one junction end may stem from a read error. The chain recombines TRBV7-9 with TRBJ1-1; D gene ambiguous. Germline CDR1 SEHNR, CDR2 FQNEAQ (reference sequence). This CDR3 comprises 15 residues. The chain's CDR3 is CASSSGSLVNTEAFF. The CDR3 nucleotides are TGTGCCAGCAGCTCCGGGTCCCTTGTGAATACTGAAGCTTTCTTT.

The chain is built from TRBV14 and TRBJ1-2; D gene unclear. The CDR3 loop spans 14 amino acids. Trimming stripped 2 bases from V and 5 bases from J, with 12 bases between. Germline CDR1 and CDR2: SGHDN and FVKESK. CDR3 sequence: CASSQYRISYGYTF. DNA of the CDR3: TGTGCCAGCAGCCAATATCGGATCAGTTATGGCTACACCTTC.

V gene TRBV7-6 combines with J gene TRBJ2-1; D gene ambiguous. Deletions cut 1 base from V and 8 bases from J, with 12 bases between. From germline, CDR1 is SGHVS and CDR2 FNYEAQ. The CDR3 has 14 amino acids. The CDR3 region is CASSLVAGRDEQFF. As DNA, the CDR3 is TGTGCCAGCAGCTTAGTTGCTGGAAGGGATGAGCAGTTCTTC.

This sequence joins TRBV19 and TRBJ1-5; D is possibly TRBD1 (6 bases). CDR1 is LNHDA and CDR2 is SQIVND in the germline V gene (reference sequence). Trimming took 2 bases from V and 2 from J, leaving 16 bases between them. The length of the CDR3 is 17 residues. CDR3 residues: CASSISLNRQGNQPQHF. The CDR3 DNA is TGTGCCAGTAGTATATCTCTAAACCGACAGGGCAATCAGCCCCAGCATTTT.

This chain links TRBV2 with TRBJ2-6; no clear D. Per germline, CDR1 SNHLY and CDR2 FYNNEI. This CDR3 is 16 amino acids long. Trimming pared 7 bases from V and 0 bases from J, leaving 13 bases between. For the CDR3, the DNA is TGTGCCAGCACGAGGTTTCTTCGCTCTGGGGCCAACGTCCTGACTTTC. It yields the protein CASTRFLRSGANVLTF.

Points on this clone: The sample holds other DNA sequences that translate to the same CDR3. This chain uses TRBV15 with TRBJ2-5; TRBD1 or TRBD2 may be the D gene (5 bases each). Trimming shortened V by 1 base and J by 5 bases, and 5 bases separated the two germline ends. The CDR3 has 12 residues. Germline CDR1 and CDR2: LNHNV and YYDKDF (reference sequence). DNA of the CDR3: TGTGCCACCAGCAGAGGGGGGGAGACCCAGTACTTC. Translation: CATSRGGETQYF.

The chain links TRBV11-2 to TRBJ2-5; a weak D match, TRBD1 (5 bases). The V end lost 3 bases, the J end lost 3 bases, and 14 bases lay between the germline ends. Germline assignment: CDR1 SGHAT and CDR2 FQNNGV. The CDR3 covers 15 residues. CDR3 protein: CASSFNVGAEETQYF. CDR3 in DNA: TGTGCCAGCAGCTTCAACGTAGGGGCAGAAGAGACCCAGTACTTC.

The J gene is TRBJ1-5, the V gene TRBV7-2, with 9 positions matching TRBD1. This CDR3 contains 16 residues. V shed 4 bases and J 2 bases; nucleotides not matched to a gene: 6. Germline V gives CDR1 SGHTA, CDR2 FQGNSA. The CDR3 reads CASSSSGTGRNQPQHF. CDR3 in DNA: TGTGCCAGCAGCTCATCAGGGACAGGGCGCAATCAGCCCCAGCATTTT.

In the case of this clone: This same CDR3 is encoded by further DNA sequences in the sample. This chain connects TRBV14 to TRBJ2-5; D may be TRBD1 or TRBD2 (5 bases each). This CDR3 has 15 residues. The germline CDR1 and CDR2 sequences are SGHDN and FVKESK. V lost 0 bases, J lost 5 bases, and 13 bases lay in between. The CDR3 protein is CASSQDGTSGETQYF. For the CDR3, the DNA is TGTGCCAGCAGCCAAGATGGGACCTCCGGGGAGACCCAGTACTTC.

CDR3 in amino acids: CASSYTRWGASEKLFF. The CDR3 bases are TGTGCCAGCAGTTACACCCGGTGGGGGGCAAGTGAAAAACTGTTTTTT. This chain joins TRBV6-5 and TRBJ1-4; maybe TRBD1 (6 bases). Trimming removed 2 bases at V and 7 bases at J, with 17 bases between. CDR1 and CDR2 (germline): MNHEY, SVGAGI. The CDR3 length is 16 residues.

The V and J genes are TRBV2 and TRBJ1-4, with 10 bases matching TRBD1. The CDR3 totals 13 residues. CDR1 SNHLY and CDR2 FYNNEI come from the germline V gene. The V and J ends lost 8 bases and 8 bases, in that order; junction bases with no gene match: 5. CDR3: CASGRDRGEKLFF. The CDR3 nucleotides read TGTGCCAGCGGCCGGGACAGGGGCGAAAAACTGTTTTTT.

The chain has TRBV5-1 and TRBJ2-1; D not resolved. CDR1 and CDR2 (germline): SGHRS, YFSETQ. This CDR3 has 11 amino acids. Trimming stripped 5 bases from V and 6 bases from J, with 6 bases between. The CDR3 protein is CASSYSNEQFF. CDR3 DNA sequence: TGCGCCAGCAGTTACAGCAATGAGCAGTTCTTC. Combining the CDR3 with reference TRBV5-1 and TRBJ2-1 gives the whole variable domain KAGVTQTPRYLIKTRGQQVTLSCSPISGHRSVSWYQQTPGQGLQFLFEYFSETQRNKGNFPGRFSGRQFSNSRSEMNVSTLELGDSALYLCASSYSNEQFFGPGTRLTVL.

The chain links TRBV6-6 to TRBJ2-5, with D possibly TRBD2 on 5 matching bases. V lost 6 bases, J lost 4 bases, and 6 bases lay in between. Germline assignment: CDR1 MNHNY and CDR2 SVGAGI (reference sequence). The CDR3 has 11 residues. The CDR3 loop reads CASSRGETQYF. CDR3 bases: TGTGCCAGCAGCCGGGGAGAGACCCAGTACTTC.

A note on this clone: Distinct nucleotide sequences in the sample also encode this CDR3. This chain links TRBV27 with TRBJ1-1; the D is unclear. Germline V CDR1 and CDR2: MNHEY, SMNVEV (reference sequence). V was cut by 2 bases and J by 0 bases, with 7 bases left in between. This CDR3 has 14 residues. CDR3 residues: CASSLTLMNTEAFF. DNA for the CDR3: TGTGCCAGCAGTTTAACCCTAATGAACACTGAAGCTTTCTTT.